This entry is about one TCR beta chain. Its target is not known. The sequence runs out 3 residues before the end of the CDR3; the remainder is reconstructed from the germline J gene. The sample comes from a study of T cells in women clearing cervical HPV infection. Findings and limits, study-wide: CIN3+ cases had significantly higher TCR repertoire richness than controls, but evenness did not differ.

Profiling relied on immunoSEQ multiplex PCR, and the TCRdb table lists in-frame clones only, not all of them. Its listing shows some 20,000 clones. The CDR3 is 15 amino acids. From germline, CDR1 is SGHTA and CDR2 FQGNSA. V shed 4 bases and J 2 bases; nucleotides not matched to a gene: 1. V and J are TRBV7-2 and TRBJ2-1, with 11 bases identical to TRBD2. This receptor was taken from a woman aged 18 to 75 with a cervical HPV16 infection that either progressed to CIN3+ or cleared (not recorded which). Sequences were obtained from blood buffy coat. The CDR3 sequence is CASSSGLAAYNEQFF. CDR3 DNA, as far as it was read: TGTGCCAGCAGCTCGGGACTAGCGGCCTACAATGAG. Filled out from reference TRBV7-2 and TRBJ2-1, the complete variable domain reads GAGVSQSPSNKVTEKGKDVELRCDPISGHTALYWYRQSLGQGLEFLIYFQGNSAPDKSGLPSDRFSAERTGGSVSTLTIQRTQQEDSAVYLCASSSGLAAYNEQFFGPGTRLTVL.